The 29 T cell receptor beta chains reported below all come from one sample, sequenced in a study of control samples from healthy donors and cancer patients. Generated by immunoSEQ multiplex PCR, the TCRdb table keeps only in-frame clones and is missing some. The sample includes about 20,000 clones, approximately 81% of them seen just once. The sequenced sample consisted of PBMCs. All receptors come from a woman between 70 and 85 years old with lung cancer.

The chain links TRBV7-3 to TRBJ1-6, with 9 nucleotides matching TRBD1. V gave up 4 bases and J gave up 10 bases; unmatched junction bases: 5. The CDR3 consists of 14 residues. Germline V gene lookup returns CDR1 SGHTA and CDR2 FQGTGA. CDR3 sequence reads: CASSSGTGQSPLHF. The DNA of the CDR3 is TGTGCCAGCAGCTCCGGGACAGGGCAATCACCCCTCCACTTT. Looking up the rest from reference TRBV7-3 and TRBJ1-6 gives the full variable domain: GAGVSQTPSNKVTEKGKYVELRCDPISGHTALYWYRQSLGQGPEFLIYFQGTGAADDSGLPNDRFFAVRPEGSVSTLKIQRTERGDSAVYLCASSSGTGQSPLHFGNGTRLTVT.

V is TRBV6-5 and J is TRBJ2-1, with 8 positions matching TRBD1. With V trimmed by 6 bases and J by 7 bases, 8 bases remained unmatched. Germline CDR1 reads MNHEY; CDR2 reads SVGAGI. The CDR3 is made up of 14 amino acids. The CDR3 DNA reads TGTGCCAGCAGCGGACAGGGAGTAGGGAATGAGCAGTTCTTC. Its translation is CASSGQGVGNEQFF.

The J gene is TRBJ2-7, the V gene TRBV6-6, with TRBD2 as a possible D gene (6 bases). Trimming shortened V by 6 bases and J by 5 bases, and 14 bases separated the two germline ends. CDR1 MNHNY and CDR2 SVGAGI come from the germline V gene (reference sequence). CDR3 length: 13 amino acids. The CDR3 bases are TGTGCCAGCAGGACTAGACTTGTTGACGAGCAGTACTTC. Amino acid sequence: CASRTRLVDEQYF.

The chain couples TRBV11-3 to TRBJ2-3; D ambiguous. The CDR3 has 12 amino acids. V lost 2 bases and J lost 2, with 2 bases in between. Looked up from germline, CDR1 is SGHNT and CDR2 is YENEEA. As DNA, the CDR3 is TGTGCCAGCAGCTTAAACACAGATACGCAGTATTTT. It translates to CASSLNTDTQYF.

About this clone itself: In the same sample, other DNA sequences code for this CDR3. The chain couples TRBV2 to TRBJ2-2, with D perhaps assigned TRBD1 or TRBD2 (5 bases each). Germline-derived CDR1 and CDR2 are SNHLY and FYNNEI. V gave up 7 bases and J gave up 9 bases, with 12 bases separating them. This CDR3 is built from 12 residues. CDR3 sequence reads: CASISGARELFF. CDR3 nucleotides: TGTGCCAGCATCTCCGGGGCTCGGGAGCTGTTTTTT.

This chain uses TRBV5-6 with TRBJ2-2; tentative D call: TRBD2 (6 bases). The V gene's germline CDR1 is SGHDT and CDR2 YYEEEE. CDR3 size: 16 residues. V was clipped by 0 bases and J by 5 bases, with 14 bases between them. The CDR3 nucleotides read TGTGCCAGCAGCTTGGAATCCGGGAGCGGGACCGGGGAGCTGTTTTTT. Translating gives CASSLESGSGTGELFF.

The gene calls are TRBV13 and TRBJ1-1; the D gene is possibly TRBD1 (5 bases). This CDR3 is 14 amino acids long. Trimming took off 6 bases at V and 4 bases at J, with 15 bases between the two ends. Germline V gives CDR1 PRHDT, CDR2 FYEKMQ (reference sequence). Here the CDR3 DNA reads TGTGCCAGCAGGTCAGGGACGGGAAGCACTGAAGCTTTCTTT. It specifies CASRSGTGSTEAFF.

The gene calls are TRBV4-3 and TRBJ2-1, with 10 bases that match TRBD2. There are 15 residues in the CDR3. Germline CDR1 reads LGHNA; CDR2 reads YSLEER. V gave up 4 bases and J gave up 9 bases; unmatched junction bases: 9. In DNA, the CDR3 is TGCGCCAGCAGCCCCAGGAGCGGGAGGGATGGTGAGCAGTTCTTC. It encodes CASSPRSGRDGEQFF.

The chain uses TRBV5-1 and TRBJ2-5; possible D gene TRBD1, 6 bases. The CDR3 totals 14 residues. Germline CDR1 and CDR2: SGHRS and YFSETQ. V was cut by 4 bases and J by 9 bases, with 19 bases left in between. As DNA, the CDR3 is TGCGCCAGCAGCGACCAGGGACAAGAGATGCCCCAGTACTTC. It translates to CASSDQGQEMPQYF.

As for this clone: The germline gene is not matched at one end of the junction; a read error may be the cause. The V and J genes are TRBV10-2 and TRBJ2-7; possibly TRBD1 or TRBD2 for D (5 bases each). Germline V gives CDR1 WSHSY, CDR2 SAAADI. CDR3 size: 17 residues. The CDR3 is CASTEGRGATVSGEQYF. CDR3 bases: TGCGCCAGCACTGAGGGACGAGGGGCAACAGTTTCGGGAGAGCAGTACTTC.

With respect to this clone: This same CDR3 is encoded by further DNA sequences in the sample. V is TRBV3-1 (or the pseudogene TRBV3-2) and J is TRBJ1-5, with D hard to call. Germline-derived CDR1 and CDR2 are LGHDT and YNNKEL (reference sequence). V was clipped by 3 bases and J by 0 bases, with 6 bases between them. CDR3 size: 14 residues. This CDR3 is CASSQGGSNQPQHF. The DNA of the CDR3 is TGTGCCAGCAGCCAGGGAGGTAGCAATCAGCCCCAGCATTTT.

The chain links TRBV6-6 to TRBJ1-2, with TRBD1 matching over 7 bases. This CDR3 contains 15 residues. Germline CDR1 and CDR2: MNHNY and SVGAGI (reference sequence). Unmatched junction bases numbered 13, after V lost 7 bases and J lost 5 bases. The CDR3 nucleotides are TGTGCCAGCACGAAGGCAACCCGCAGGGGGTATGGCTACACCTTC. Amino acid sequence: CASTKATRRGYGYTF.

The CDR3 DNA reads as TGCGCCAGCAGCTCCGGGACAGGGGTGGATTCTGGGGCCAACGTCCTGACTTTC. The encoded protein is CASSSGTGVDSGANVLTF. The J gene is TRBJ2-6, the V gene TRBV5-1, with 10 bases fitting TRBD1. V dropped 3 bases and J dropped 1; count of bases not matched to a gene: 7. The CDR3 has 18 residues. CDR1 SGHRS and CDR2 YFSETQ come from the germline V gene.

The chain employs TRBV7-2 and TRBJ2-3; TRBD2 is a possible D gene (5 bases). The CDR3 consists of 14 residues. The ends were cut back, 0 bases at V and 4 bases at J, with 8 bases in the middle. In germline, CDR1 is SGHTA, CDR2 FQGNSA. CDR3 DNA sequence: TGTGCCAGCAGCTTAGCGACGAGGGCAGATACGCAGTATTTT. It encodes CASSLATRADTQYF. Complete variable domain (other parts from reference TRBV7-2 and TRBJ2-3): GAGVSQSPSNKVTEKGKDVELRCDPISGHTALYWYRQSLGQGLEFLIYFQGNSAPDKSGLPSDRFSAERTGGSVSTLTIQRTQQEDSAVYLCASSLATRADTQYFGPGTRLTVL.

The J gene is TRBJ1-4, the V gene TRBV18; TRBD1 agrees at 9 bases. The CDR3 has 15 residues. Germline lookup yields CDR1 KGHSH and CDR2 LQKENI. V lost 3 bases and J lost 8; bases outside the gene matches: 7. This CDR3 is CASSPRGQGGEKLFF. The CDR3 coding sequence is TGTGCCAGCTCACCCCGGGGACAGGGAGGAGAAAAACTGTTTTTT.

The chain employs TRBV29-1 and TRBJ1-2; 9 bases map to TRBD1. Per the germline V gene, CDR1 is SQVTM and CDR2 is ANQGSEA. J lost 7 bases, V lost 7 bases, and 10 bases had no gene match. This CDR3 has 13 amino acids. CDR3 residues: CSAPIQGAFGYTF. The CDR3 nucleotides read TGCAGCGCCCCCATACAGGGGGCTTTTGGCTACACCTTC.

CDR3: CSGQPGQGISWNEQFF. In DNA form, the CDR3 reads TGCAGCGGTCAGCCGGGACAGGGCATATCGTGGAATGAGCAGTTCTTC. V and J are TRBV29-1 and TRBJ2-1; 9 nucleotides agree with TRBD1. CDR1 is SQVTM and CDR2 is ANQGSEA in the germline V gene. The trim removed 7 bases at V and 7 bases at J, leaving 17 bases unmatched. The CDR3 is 16 amino acids.

The CDR3 region has the DNA TGTGCCAGCAGTTACGGCTTGGGGGAGGGCCTCTACGAGCAGTACTTC. Residues: CASSYGLGEGLYEQYF. J is TRBJ2-7 and V is TRBV27; 7 nucleotides match TRBD2. Germline CDR1 is MNHEY and CDR2 is SMNVEV (reference sequence). This CDR3 is built from 16 residues. Trimming at V came to 4 bases and at J to 3 bases, leaving 12 bases not matched to a gene.

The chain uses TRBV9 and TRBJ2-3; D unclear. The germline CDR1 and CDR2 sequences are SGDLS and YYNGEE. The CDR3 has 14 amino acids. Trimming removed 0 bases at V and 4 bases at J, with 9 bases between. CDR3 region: CASSVVGKSDTQYF. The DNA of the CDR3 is TGTGCCAGCAGCGTAGTAGGGAAGTCAGATACGCAGTATTTT.

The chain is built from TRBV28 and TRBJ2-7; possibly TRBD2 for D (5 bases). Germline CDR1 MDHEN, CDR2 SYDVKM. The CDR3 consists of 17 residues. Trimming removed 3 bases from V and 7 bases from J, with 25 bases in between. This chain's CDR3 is CASSFPSEATLVMEQYF. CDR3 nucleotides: TGTGCCAGCAGTTTCCCTTCGGAGGCTACCCTCGTGATGGAGCAGTACTTC.

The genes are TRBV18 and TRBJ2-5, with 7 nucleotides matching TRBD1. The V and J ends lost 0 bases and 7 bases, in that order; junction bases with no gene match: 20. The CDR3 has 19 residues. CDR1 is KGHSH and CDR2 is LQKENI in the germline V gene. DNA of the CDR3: TGTGCCAGCTCACCACCGTCAACTACCCCGGCACCGGACAGGCTGACCCAGTACTTC. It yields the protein CASSPPSTTPAPDRLTQYF.

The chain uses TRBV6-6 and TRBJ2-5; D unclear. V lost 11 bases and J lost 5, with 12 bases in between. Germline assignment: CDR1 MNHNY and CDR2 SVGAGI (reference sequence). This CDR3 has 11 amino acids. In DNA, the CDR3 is TGTGCCGCGGCCAGGAAGGAGACCCAGTACTTC. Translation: CAAARKETQYF.

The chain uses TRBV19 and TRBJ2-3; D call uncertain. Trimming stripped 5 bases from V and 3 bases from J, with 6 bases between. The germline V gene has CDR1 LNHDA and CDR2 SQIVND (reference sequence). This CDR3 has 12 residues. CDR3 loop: CASSGQTDTQYF. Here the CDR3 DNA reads TGTGCCAGTAGTGGCCAAACAGATACGCAGTATTTT.

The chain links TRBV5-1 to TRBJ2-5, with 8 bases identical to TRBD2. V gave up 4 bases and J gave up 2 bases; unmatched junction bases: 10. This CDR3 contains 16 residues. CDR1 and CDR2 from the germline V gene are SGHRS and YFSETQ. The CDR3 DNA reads TGCGCCAGCAGCCCAAGCCCGGGGACTAGACAAGAGACCCAGTACTTC. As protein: CASSPSPGTRQETQYF.

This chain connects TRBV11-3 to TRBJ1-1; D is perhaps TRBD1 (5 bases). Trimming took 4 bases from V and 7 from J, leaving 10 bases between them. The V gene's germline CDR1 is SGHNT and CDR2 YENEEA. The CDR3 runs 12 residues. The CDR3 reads CASSSGRLEAFF. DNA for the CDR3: TGTGCCAGCAGCTCGGGACGCCTTGAAGCTTTCTTT. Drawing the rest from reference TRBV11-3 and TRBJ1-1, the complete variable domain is EAGVVQSPRYKIIEKKQPVAFWCNPISGHNTLYWYLQNLGQGPELLIRYENEEAVDDSQLPKDRFSAERLKGVDSTLKIQPAELGDSAVYLCASSSGRLEAFFGQGTRLTVV.

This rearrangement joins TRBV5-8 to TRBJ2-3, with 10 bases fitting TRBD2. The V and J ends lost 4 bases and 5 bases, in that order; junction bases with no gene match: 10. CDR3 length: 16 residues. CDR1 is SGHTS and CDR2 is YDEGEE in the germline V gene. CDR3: CASSASSGSRVDTQYF. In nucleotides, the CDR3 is TGTGCCAGCAGCGCTTCTAGCGGGAGTCGTGTAGATACGCAGTATTTT.

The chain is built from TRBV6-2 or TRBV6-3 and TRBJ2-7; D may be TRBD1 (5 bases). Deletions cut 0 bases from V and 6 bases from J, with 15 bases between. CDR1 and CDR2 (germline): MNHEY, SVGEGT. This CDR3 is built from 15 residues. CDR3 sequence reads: CASSYSAGQRLEQYF. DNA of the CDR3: TGTGCCAGCAGTTACTCTGCAGGGCAGCGACTCGAGCAGTACTTC.

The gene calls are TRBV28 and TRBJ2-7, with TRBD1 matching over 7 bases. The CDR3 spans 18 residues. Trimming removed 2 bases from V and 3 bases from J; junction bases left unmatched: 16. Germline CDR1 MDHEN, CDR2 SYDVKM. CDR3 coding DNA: TGTGCCAGCAGTTTACCCCTCCGGACAGGAAAGCGTGGCTACGAGCAGTACTTC. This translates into CASSLPLRTGKRGYEQYF.

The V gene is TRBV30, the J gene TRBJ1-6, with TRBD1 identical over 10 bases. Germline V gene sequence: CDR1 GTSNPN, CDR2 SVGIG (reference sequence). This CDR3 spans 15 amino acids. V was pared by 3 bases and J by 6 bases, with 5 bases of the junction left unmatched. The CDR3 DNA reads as TGTGCCTGGAGCCGGGACAGGGGCTCTAATTCACCCCTCCACTTT. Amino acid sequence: CAWSRDRGSNSPLHF.